This T cell receptor (beta chain) was found in a study of human T cells and chemical hapten exposure. For the study at large: Per-sample variation in TCR yield stemmed mainly from small pooled library volume differences.

Study results and limitations: TCRs whose frequency exceeded 1 in 1000 remained the same following DPC sensitization.

Unique molecular identifiers were attached to individual cDNA molecules during library preparation. Each CDR3 protein gets one entry after TCRdb re-called the RACE reads with MiXCR. The top ten clones hold around 3.4% of a sample with some 65,000 distinct CDR3 sequences, about 6% of them seen once. This clonotype was counted ten times or more. Its antigen is undetermined. Time point of the sample: healthy volunteer bleed at 6 weeks. RNA extraction used unfractionated whole blood as the source of total RNA. This receptor was obtained from a female donor in good health. Some clones in this sample may be carry-over from other donors' samples. Sequencing was carried out using whole blood.

CDR3 loop: CASSYGGNTEAFF. DNA for the CDR3: TGTGCCAGCAGTTACGGCGGGAACACTGAAGCTTTCTTT. This chain uses TRBV6-2 or TRBV6-3 with TRBJ1-1; D uncertain. CDR1 MNHEY and CDR2 SVGEGT come from the germline V gene. The CDR3 is 13 amino acids. The ends were cut back, 2 bases at V and 1 base at J, with 5 bases in the middle.